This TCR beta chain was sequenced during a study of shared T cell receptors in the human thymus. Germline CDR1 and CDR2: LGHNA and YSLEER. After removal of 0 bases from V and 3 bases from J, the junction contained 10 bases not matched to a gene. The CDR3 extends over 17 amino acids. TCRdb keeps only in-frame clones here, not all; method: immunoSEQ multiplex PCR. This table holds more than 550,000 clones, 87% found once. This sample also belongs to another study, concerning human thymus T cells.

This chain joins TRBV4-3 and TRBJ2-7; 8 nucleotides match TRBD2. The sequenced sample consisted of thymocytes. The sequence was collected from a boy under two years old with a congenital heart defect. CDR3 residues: CASSQDPSGRSDYEQYF. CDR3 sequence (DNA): TGCGCCAGCAGCCAAGATCCGAGCGGGAGATCAGACTACGAGCAGTACTTC.